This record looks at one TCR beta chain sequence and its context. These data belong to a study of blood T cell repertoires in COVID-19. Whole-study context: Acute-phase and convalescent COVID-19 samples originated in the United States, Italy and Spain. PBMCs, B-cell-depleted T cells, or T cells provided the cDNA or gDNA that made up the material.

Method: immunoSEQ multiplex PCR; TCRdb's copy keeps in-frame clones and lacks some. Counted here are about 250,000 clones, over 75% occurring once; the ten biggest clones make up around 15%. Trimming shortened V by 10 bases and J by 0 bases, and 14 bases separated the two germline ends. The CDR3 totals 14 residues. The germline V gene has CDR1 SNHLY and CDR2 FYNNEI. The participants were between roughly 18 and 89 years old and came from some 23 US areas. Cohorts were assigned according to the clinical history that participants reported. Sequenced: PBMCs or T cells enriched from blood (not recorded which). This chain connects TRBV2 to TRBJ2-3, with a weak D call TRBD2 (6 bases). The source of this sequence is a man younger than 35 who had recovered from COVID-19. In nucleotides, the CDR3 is TGTGCCACCGCTGGGCGGGGCAGCACAGATACGCAGTATTTT. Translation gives CATAGRGSTDTQYF.